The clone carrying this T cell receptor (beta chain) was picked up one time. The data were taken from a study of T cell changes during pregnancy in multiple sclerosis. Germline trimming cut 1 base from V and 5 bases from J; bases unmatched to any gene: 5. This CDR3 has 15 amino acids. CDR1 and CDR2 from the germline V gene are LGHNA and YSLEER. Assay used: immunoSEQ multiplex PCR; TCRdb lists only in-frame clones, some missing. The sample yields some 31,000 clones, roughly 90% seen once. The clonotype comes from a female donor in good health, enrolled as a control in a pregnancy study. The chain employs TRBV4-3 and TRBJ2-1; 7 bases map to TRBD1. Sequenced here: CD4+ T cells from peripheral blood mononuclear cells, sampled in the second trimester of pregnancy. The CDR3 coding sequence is TGCGCCAGCAGCCAAGGCCAGGACAGGAACAATGAGCAGTTCTTC. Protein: CASSQGQDRNNEQFF.